Listed below are T cell receptor beta chains from one sample, sequenced in a study of OX40 agonist ivuxolimab in advanced cancers. Profiling relied on immunoSEQ multiplex PCR, and the TCRdb table lists in-frame clones only, not all of them. The profile shows about 69,000 clones, 80% to 95% of them singletons. Source: CD4+ or CD8+ T cells sorted from blood, taken in a trial of the OX40 agonist ivuxolimab. All receptors come from an adult with an advanced solid tumor such as melanoma, head and neck, liver or kidney cancer. Each CDR3 is given with its conserved first and last residue. The D gene is left open where the match is weak. Clone size is stated in some rows and not others, as once, few, many or a class when expanded.

len: 15
v_gene: TRBV19
d_gene: .
abundance: .
j_gene: TRBJ1-5
CDR3aa: CASRLYGQQNQPQHF
CDR3nt: TGTGCCAGTAGGCTCTACGGACAGCAAAATCAGCCCCAGCATTTT

len: 14
v_gene: TRBV4-1
d_gene: .
abundance: .
j_gene: TRBJ1-5
CDR3aa: CASSWTPSNQPQHF
CDR3nt: TGCGCCAGCAGCTGGACACCTAGCAATCAGCCCCAGCATTTT

len: 15
v_gene: TRBV18
d_gene: .
abundance: .
j_gene: TRBJ1-1
CDR3aa: CASSPAVWGNTEAFF
CDR3nt: TGTGCCAGCTCACCGGCGGTATGGGGGAACACTGAAGCTTTCTTT

len: 16
v_gene: TRBV5-4
d_gene: TRBD2
abundance: .
j_gene: TRBJ2-1
CDR3aa: CASSLAGTSGSHEQFF
CDR3nt: TGTGCCAGCAGCTTGGCCGGGACTAGCGGGAGCCATGAGCAGTTCTTC

len: 15
v_gene: TRBV6-1
d_gene: .
abundance: .
j_gene: TRBJ1-5
CDR3aa: CASRDPGGSNQPQHF
CDR3nt: TGTGCCAGCAGGGATCCGGGGGGAAGCAATCAGCCCCAGCATTTT

len: 15
v_gene: TRBV5-6
d_gene: TRBD2
abundance: .
j_gene: TRBJ2-5
CDR3aa: CASSQDSGSGETQYF
CDR3nt: TGTGCCAGCAGCCAAGATAGCGGGAGCGGAGAGACCCAGTACTTC

len: 13
v_gene: TRBV6-5
d_gene: .
abundance: .
j_gene: TRBJ2-1
CDR3aa: CASSYSTANEQFF
CDR3nt: TGTGCCAGCAGTTACTCGACCGCGAATGAGCAGTTCTTC

len: 15
v_gene: TRBV28
d_gene: TRBD1
abundance: .
j_gene: TRBJ1-2
CDR3aa: CASRPGTGIFGGYTF
CDR3nt: TGTGCCAGCAGGCCTGGGACAGGGATATTCGGTGGCTACACCTTC

len: 16
v_gene: TRBV6-1
d_gene: .
abundance: .
j_gene: TRBJ2-1
CDR3aa: CASSDRVGSSYNEQFF
CDR3nt: TGTGCCAGCAGTGATAGGGTCGGGAGTTCCTACAATGAGCAGTTCTTC

len: 17
v_gene: TRBV9
d_gene: TRBD2
abundance: once
j_gene: TRBJ2-1
CDR3aa: CASSVAGSSGRADEQFF
CDR3nt: TGTGCCAGCAGCGTAGCAGGGAGTAGCGGGAGGGCCGATGAGCAGTTCTTC

len: 15
v_gene: TRBV29-1
d_gene: TRBD1
abundance: .
j_gene: TRBJ1-1
CDR3aa: CSVDLLGQENTEAFF
CDR3nt: TGCAGCGTTGATTTGTTGGGACAGGAGAACACTGAAGCTTTCTTT

len: 15
v_gene: TRBV5-1
d_gene: TRBD1
abundance: once
j_gene: TRBJ2-7
CDR3aa: CASSPGTGNLYEQYF
CDR3nt: TGCGCCAGCAGCCCTGGGACAGGGAATCTCTACGAGCAGTACTTC

len: 17
v_gene: TRBV5-5
d_gene: TRBD2
abundance: once
j_gene: TRBJ2-7
CDR3aa: CASSKGLQLAGIYEQYF
CDR3nt: TGTGCCAGCAGCAAGGGACTCCAGCTAGCGGGAATCTACGAGCAGTACTTC

len: 16
v_gene: TRBV19
d_gene: .
abundance: once
j_gene: TRBJ1-3
CDR3aa: CASTSPIRSSGNTIYF
CDR3nt: TGTGCCAGTACCTCTCCCATTCGGAGCTCTGGAAACACCATATATTTT

len: 16
v_gene: TRBV7-8
d_gene: .
abundance: once
j_gene: TRBJ2-5
CDR3aa: CASSYQRDIRRETQYF
CDR3nt: TGTGCCAGCAGCTACCAGAGGGACATTAGACGAGAGACCCAGTACTTC

len: 11
v_gene: TRBV20-1
d_gene: .
abundance: many
j_gene: TRBJ1-1
CDR3aa: CSALSPSKGFF
CDR3nt: TGCAGTGCTCTTAGTCCTTCAAAAGGTTTCTTT

len: 13
v_gene: TRBV28
d_gene: TRBD1
abundance: .
j_gene: TRBJ1-2
CDR3aa: CASSLISDRGYTF
CDR3nt: TGTGCCAGCAGTTTGATTTCGGACAGGGGTTACACCTTC

len: 13
v_gene: TRBV18
d_gene: .
abundance: .
j_gene: TRBJ1-1
CDR3aa: CASSQGVETEAFF
CDR3nt: TGTGCCAGCTCACAGGGTGTGGAGACTGAAGCTTTCTTT

len: 13
v_gene: TRBV6-5
d_gene: TRBD2
abundance: .
j_gene: TRBJ2-7
CDR3aa: CASSRPGEGEQYF
CDR3nt: TGTGCCAGCAGCCGCCCGGGGGAGGGCGAGCAGTACTTC

len: 15
v_gene: TRBV28
d_gene: TRBD2
abundance: once
j_gene: TRBJ2-1
CDR3aa: CASSPLAGGAHEQFF
CDR3nt: TGTGCCAGCAGCCCACTAGCGGGGGGGGCGCATGAGCAGTTCTTC

len: 14
v_gene: TRBV7-9
d_gene: .
abundance: .
j_gene: TRBJ2-6
CDR3aa: CASSSDSGANVLTF
CDR3nt: TGTGCCAGCAGCTCGGACTCTGGGGCCAACGTCCTGACTTTC

len: 16
v_gene: TRBV12-5
d_gene: TRBD2
abundance: .
j_gene: TRBJ2-2
CDR3aa: CASGPGVAGVIGELFF
CDR3nt: TGTGCTAGTGGTCCCGGAGTAGCGGGAGTTATCGGGGAGCTGTTTTTT

len: 15
v_gene: TRBV19
d_gene: .
abundance: .
j_gene: TRBJ1-2
CDR3aa: CASSMETPGDYGYTF
CDR3nt: TGTGCCAGTAGTATGGAAACCCCCGGAGACTATGGCTACACCTTC

len: 13
v_gene: TRBV6-5
d_gene: .
abundance: .
j_gene: TRBJ1-5
CDR3aa: CASTNGNYQPQHF
CDR3nt: TGTGCCAGCACCAACGGGAATTATCAGCCCCAGCATTTT

len: 15
v_gene: TRBV6-5
d_gene: TRBD2
abundance: .
j_gene: TRBJ2-1
CDR3aa: CASSRTSGTYNEQFF
CDR3nt: TGTGCCAGCAGTCGAACTAGCGGGACTTACAATGAGCAGTTCTTC

len: 15
v_gene: TRBV5-1
d_gene: TRBD2
abundance: .
j_gene: TRBJ2-3
CDR3aa: CASSFSGGSTDTQYF
CDR3nt: TGCGCCAGCAGCTTTAGCGGGGGCAGCACAGATACGCAGTATTTT

len: 15
v_gene: TRBV9
d_gene: .
abundance: .
j_gene: TRBJ1-1
CDR3aa: CASSVAGGSNTEAFF
CDR3nt: TGTGCCAGCAGCGTAGCCGGGGGTTCGAACACTGAAGCTTTCTTT

len: 14
v_gene: TRBV5-1
d_gene: .
abundance: .
j_gene: TRBJ2-3
CDR3aa: CASSGMDGTDTQYF
CDR3nt: TGCGCCAGCAGCGGAATGGACGGCACAGATACGCAGTATTTT